This T cell receptor (beta chain) derives from a study of T cells in Graves' hyperthyroidism and ophthalmopathy. General study points: Most clonotypes expanded in thyroid above 0.001 were likewise present in blood. Progression to ophthalmopathy was predicted a median of approximately seven months early.

Concerning this clonotype: Its antigen is not identified.

The CDR3 contains 15 residues. V shed 1 base and J shed 3 bases, with 12 bases lying between them. The V gene's germline CDR1 is MGHRA and CDR2 YSYEKL. The TCR beta CDR3 regions underwent amplification using RNA transcripts as the source. HTBI primers drove first-round RT-PCR of the TCR CDR3. TCRdb called the multiplex PCR reads again in MiXCR, with one record for every CDR3 protein. The sample gives 300,000 to 450,000 distinct CDR3 sequences, around 14% of which show up once; roughly 25% is in the top ten. Predating any ophthalmopathy symptoms, the blood sample was taken at first hyperthyroidism diagnosis. An approximately 9.4 ml volume of fresh peripheral blood provided the PBMCs.

The clonotype comes from a woman between 18 and 30 years old with Graves' hyperthyroidism that later progressed to Graves' ophthalmopathy. The V gene is TRBV4-1, the J gene TRBJ1-2; possible D gene TRBD1, 6 bases. Material for sequencing was blood. The CDR3 here is CASSQVIAGDYGYTF. The DNA of the CDR3 is TGCGCCAGCAGCCAAGTGATAGCAGGGGACTATGGCTACACCTTC.